Listed below are T cell receptor beta chains from one sample, sequenced in a study of regulatory T cells in long-lasting Graves disease. Each CDR3 protein is one row after TCRdb ran MiXCR on the multiplex PCR reads. The table shows hundreds of thousands of distinct CDR3 sequences, with approximately 13% occurring only once. This same sample was also taken into another study, of T cells in Graves' hyperthyroidism and ophthalmopathy.

This sample comprised peripheral blood mononuclear cells (PBMCs), obtained at new diagnosis, from a patient treated with antithyroid drugs. These receptor sequences come from a man aged 25 to 45 with Graves disease. CDR3s include the opening cysteine and the closing phenylalanine or tryptophan. A D gene is named only where the DNA matches it firmly. Clone size is shown for a subset of rows, as once, few, many or a class of expanded clone.

d_call clone_size j_call v_call cdr3_nt cdr3_aa
TRBD2 many TRBJ2-1 TRBV5-1 TGCGCCAGCAGCTCCGGACTAGCGGAAAATGAGCAGTTCTTC CASSSGLAENEQFF
TRBD1 many TRBJ1-2 TRBV20-1 TGCAGTGCCCAAGCGGTGACAGGGATCTATGGCTACACCTTC CSAQAVTGIYGYTF
TRBD2 many TRBJ2-7 TRBV29-1 TGCAGCGTTACTAGCGGGAGGGGTTACGAGCAGTACTTC CSVTSGRGYEQYF
NA NA TRBJ2-2 TRBV5-1 TGCGCCAGCAGCTTGGCCGACAGTGAGACCGGGGAGCTGTTTTTT CASSLADSETGELFF
TRBD2 many TRBJ2-5 TRBV27 TGTGCCAGCAATACAAGCGGGAGAAAAGAGACCCAGTACTTC CASNTSGRKETQYF
NA many TRBJ1-4 TRBV5-8 TGTGCCAGCAGCTTGGGGCAGGTCGGGGAAAAACTGTTTTTT CASSLGQVGEKLFF
NA many TRBJ1-4 TRBV2 TGTGCCAGCACCCCGAGAGGAAAAGCTACTAATGAAAAACTGTTTTTT CASTPRGKATNEKLFF
NA many TRBJ1-2 TRBV7-2 TGTGCCAGCACCGTCAGGGGTACTAACTATGGCTACACCTTC CASTVRGTNYGYTF
NA NA TRBJ2-6 TRBV18 TGTGCCAGCTCACCGTACGGGACGCTTGGGGCCAACGTCCTGACTTTC CASSPYGTLGANVLTF
TRBD2 many TRBJ2-5 TRBV14 TGTGCCAGCAGCCGGACTAGCGGTACCCAGTACTTC CASSRTSGTQYF
NA few TRBJ2-7 TRBV5-1 TGCGCCAGCAGCTTGGCGACAGAGGGGAGACTTTTGGCGGGATACGAGCAGTACTTC CASSLATEGRLLAGYEQYF
NA many TRBJ1-1 TRBV27 TGTGCCAGCAGCTCAACTATGAACACTGAAGCTTTCTTT CASSSTMNTEAFF
TRBD2 NA TRBJ2-5 TRBV3-1 TGTGCCAGCAGCCAAGAGGTGCTAGCGGGAGGTGAGACCCAGTACTTC CASSQEVLAGGETQYF
NA few TRBJ2-5 TRBV25-1 TGTGCCAGCAGGGAACACCGGGAGACCCAGTACTTC CASREHRETQYF
NA many TRBJ2-7 TRBV7-9 TGTGCCAGCAGCTTGGGCCGGGGCTCCTACGAGCAGTACTTC CASSLGRGSYEQYF
TRBD2 many TRBJ2-3 TRBV2 TGTGCCAGCAGTGAACTTCCGCTAGCGGGAGGGAGTAGAACAGATACGCAGTATTTT CASSELPLAGGSRTDTQYF
NA many TRBJ1-1 TRBV13 TGTGCCAGCAGCTCAACTCGGGACCTGGGAACTGAAGCTTTCTTT CASSSTRDLGTEAFF
NA many TRBJ2-5 TRBV20-1 TGCAGTGTCCAGCTTTGGGCAGAGACCCAGTACTTC CSVQLWAETQYF
TRBD1 many TRBJ2-3 TRBV2 TGTGCCAGCACCGGGACAGGGGGCGCAGATACGCAGTATTTT CASTGTGGADTQYF